The TCR beta chain described here comes from a study of blood T cell repertoires in COVID-19. Across the whole study: Material from acute and convalescent COVID-19 was sourced from the United States, Italy and Spain. PBMCs, B-cell-depleted T cells, or T cells were the source of the cDNA or gDNA that made up the material.

As processed by the authors: Reference gene primer amplification gave estimated nucleated cell counts. Assay: immunoSEQ multiplex PCR; the TCRdb copy retains only in-frame clones and omits some. Clonal size and the V and J genes are those of that table, whereas D and trimming came from the DNA. Of approximately 190,000 clones detected, about 84% appear once; the ten largest clones hold roughly 5%. Trimming removed 3 bases from V and 0 bases from J, with 18 bases in between. Germline assignment: CDR1 LNHDA and CDR2 SQIVND (reference sequence). The CDR3 contains 18 residues. Sequences were obtained from peripheral blood. The sequence was obtained from a woman in her twenties or thirties with acute or convalescent COVID-19. The gene calls are TRBV19 and TRBJ1-3, with TRBD1 as a possible D gene (6 bases). DNA of the CDR3: TGTGCCAGTAGTATCGCGACAGGTGGACTCAACTCTGGAAACACCATATATTTT. It translates to CASSIATGGLNSGNTIYF.